The next 32 T cell receptor beta chains were all read from a single sample in a study of blood T cell repertoires in COVID-19. Libraries were prepared by immunoSEQ multiplex PCR; TCRdb keeps only in-frame clonotypes and omits some of them. The sample gives about 59,000 clones, over 70% of which show up once; 11% to 15% is in the top ten. Specimen: peripheral blood. The receptors were gathered from an older woman with acute or convalescent COVID-19.

The chain carries TRBV6-5 and TRBJ1-5; D may be TRBD1 (5 bases). In germline, CDR1 is MNHEY, CDR2 SVGAGI. Trimming cost V 0 bases and J 5 bases, with 11 bases left between them. The CDR3 spans 15 residues. DNA for the CDR3: TGTGCCAGCAGTTACTCAGGGCAGGGCCATCAGCCCCAGCATTTT. Translation: CASSYSGQGHQPQHF.

This clone was counted between two and nine times. The chain has TRBV30 and TRBJ2-5, with 14 bases lining up with TRBD2. V dropped 1 base and J dropped 4; count of bases not matched to a gene: 5. Germline V lookup: CDR1 GTSNPN, CDR2 SVGIG (reference sequence). The CDR3 totals 16 residues. The CDR3: CAWSALTSGGGETQYF. CDR3 sequence (DNA): TGTGCCTGGAGTGCTCTGACTAGCGGGGGGGGAGAGACCCAGTACTTC.

This chain links TRBV11-3 with TRBJ2-5; maybe TRBD1 (7 bases). The length of the CDR3 is 16 residues. The V end was cut by 1 base, the J end by 4 bases, with 16 bases between. The germline V gene encodes CDR1 SGHNT and CDR2 YENEEA. The CDR3: CASSLGLGTAGETQYF. DNA for the CDR3: TGTGCCAGCAGCTTAGGGTTAGGGACAGCGGGAGAGACCCAGTACTTC.

The chain is built from TRBV9 and TRBJ2-7; tentative D call: TRBD1 (5 bases). This CDR3 is 14 amino acids long. Trimming removed 0 bases at V and 1 base at J, with 8 bases between. Germline values: CDR1 SGDLS, CDR2 YYNGEE. The CDR3 sequence is CASSVEGSSYEQYF. CDR3 bases: TGTGCCAGCAGCGTAGAGGGGTCATCCTACGAGCAGTACTTC.

The gene calls are TRBV11-1 and TRBJ1-2; D is undetermined. CDR3 length: 14 residues. The germline CDR1 and CDR2 sequences are SGHAT and FQDESV (reference sequence). V shed 2 bases and J shed 8 bases, with 15 bases lying between them. The DNA for the CDR3 is TGTGCCAGCAGCTTATCCGGGGTCTTATCCGGCTACACCTTC. It is translated as CASSLSGVLSGYTF.

The CDR3 sequence is CASSLGVHIQPQHF. The CDR3 region has the DNA TGTGCCAGCTCCTTAGGGGTACACATTCAGCCCCAGCATTTT. The rearrangement uses TRBV6-5 and TRBJ1-5; D possibly corresponds to TRBD1 (5 bases). There are 14 residues in the CDR3. CDR1 and CDR2 (germline): MNHEY, SVGAGI. Trimming removed 8 bases at V and 6 bases at J, with 17 bases between.

V usage is TRBV2 and J usage is TRBJ1-2, with 7 bases matching TRBD1. The CDR3 sequence is 15 residues long. Germline trimming cut 2 bases from V and 3 bases from J; bases unmatched to any gene: 6. The V gene's germline CDR1 is SNHLY and CDR2 FYNNEI. CDR3 DNA: TGTGCCAGCAGTGAAAGGCCAGGGGGAGACTATGGCTACACCTTC. Translation: CASSERPGGDYGYTF.

The V and J genes are TRBV27 and TRBJ1-1; weak D call: TRBD1 (6 bases). Germline V lookup: CDR1 MNHEY, CDR2 SMNVEV (reference sequence). V lost 2 bases, J lost 6 bases, and 10 bases lay in between. The CDR3 covers 13 residues. The CDR3 loop is CASSLVQGPEAFF. The CDR3 DNA follows: TGTGCCAGCAGTTTAGTCCAGGGGCCTGAAGCTTTCTTT.

The CDR3 is CASRWASTDTQYF. As DNA, the CDR3 is TGTGCCAGTAGATGGGCTAGCACAGATACGCAGTATTTT. This chain joins TRBV19 and TRBJ2-3; D is unclear. CDR3 length equals 13 residues. Trimming cost V 6 bases and J 0 bases, with 7 bases left between them. Germline V gene data show CDR1 as LNHDA and CDR2 as SQIVND (reference sequence). The variable domain in full, with the rest retrieved from reference TRBV19 and TRBJ2-3, is DGGITQSPKYLFRKEGQNVTLSCEQNLNHDAMYWYRQDPGQGLRLIYYSQIVNDFQKGDIAEGYSVSREKKESFPLTVTSAQKNPTAFYLCASRWASTDTQYFGPGTRLTVL.

This clone was recorded a few times. The rearrangement uses TRBV6-5 and TRBJ2-2, with no clear D. Between the trimmed V and J ends, which lost 6 bases and 3 bases, there was a span of 8 bases. The germline CDR1 and CDR2 sequences are MNHEY and SVGAGI. The CDR3 is 13 residues long. CDR3 sequence (DNA): TGTGCCAGCAGGTCCTTGTACACCGGGGAGCTGTTTTTT. The encoded protein is CASRSLYTGELFF.

The CDR3 reads CAWSGVTGELFF. In DNA, the CDR3 is TGTGCCTGGAGTGGAGTTACCGGGGAGCTGTTTTTT. The chain combines TRBV30 with TRBJ2-2; D ambiguous. The V end lost 1 base, the J end lost 5 bases, and 5 bases lay between the germline ends. This CDR3 comprises 12 residues. CDR1 is GTSNPN, CDR2 SVGIG, per germline (reference sequence).

This clone was seen a handful of times. The gene calls are TRBV19 and TRBJ1-2, with D perhaps matching TRBD1 (6 bases). This CDR3 spans 14 amino acids. The ends were cut back, 3 bases at V and 7 bases at J, with 15 bases in the middle. CDR1 LNHDA and CDR2 SQIVND come from the germline V gene (reference sequence). The DNA of the CDR3 is TGTGCCAGTAGTATTTACAGGGAGGGCTTTGGCTACACCTTC. As protein: CASSIYREGFGYTF.

This sequence joins TRBV11-2 and TRBJ2-3; TRBD2 matches at 7 bases. The CDR3 runs to 17 residues. Germline assignment: CDR1 SGHAT and CDR2 FQNNGV. J gave up 1 base and V 0 bases, and 7 bases lay outside the gene matches. The CDR3 is CASSLDRRGRGTDTQYF. The CDR3 bases are TGTGCCAGCAGCTTAGATAGGCGGGGGAGGGGCACAGATACGCAGTATTTT.

Concerning this clone: The conserved final phenylalanine or tryptophan is absent from the CDR3, which likely points to a read error. The DNA is omitted, as the CDR3 cannot be located on it reliably, and the CDR3 follows TCRdb's listing. The rearrangement uses TRBV5-6 and TRBJ2-3; the D call in the table, TRBD2, was not verified against the DNA. Germline CDR1 and CDR2: SGHDT and YYEEEE. 11 amino acids form the CDR3, both terminal residues included. CDR3 sequence: CASSLARVVEV.

This chain joins TRBV11-2 and TRBJ2-1; TRBD2 aligns across 9 bases. The germline V gene encodes CDR1 SGHAT and CDR2 FQNNGV. J was trimmed by 6 bases and V by 5 bases; bases with no gene match: 5. The CDR3 length is 14 residues. DNA of the CDR3: TGTGCCAGCAGCCCCCAGCGGGGGGTCAATGAGCAGTTCTTC. Translating it yields CASSPQRGVNEQFF.

This sequence joins TRBV5-1 and TRBJ1-2; D unclear. Germline loops: CDR1 SGHRS, CDR2 YFSETQ. The CDR3 has 13 amino acids. Trimming removed 0 bases from V and 2 bases from J, with 5 bases in between. This CDR3 is CASSLGQNYGYTF. CDR3 coding DNA: TGCGCCAGCAGCTTGGGCCAGAACTATGGCTACACCTTC.

The rearrangement uses TRBV14 and TRBJ1-1, with D perhaps TRBD1 (6 bases). Per germline, CDR1 SGHDN and CDR2 FVKESK. The germline V and J ends were trimmed by 1 base and 4 bases, with 22 bases remaining between them. The CDR3 extends over 18 amino acids. The CDR3 reads CASSQVTGINGRGTEAFF. The CDR3 DNA follows: TGTGCCAGCAGCCAAGTCACAGGGATAAACGGAAGGGGCACTGAAGCTTTCTTT.

V and J are TRBV3-1 (or the pseudogene TRBV3-2) and TRBJ1-1; TRBD1 is a possible D gene (5 bases). The CDR3 sequence is 19 residues long. V was pared by 4 bases and J by 0 bases, with 24 bases between. CDR1 and CDR2 (germline): LGHDT, YNNKEL (reference sequence). The CDR3: CASSRRGTQGLGLNTEAFF. The CDR3 DNA sequence: TGTGCCAGCAGCCGCCGGGGGACTCAAGGTTTGGGGCTGAACACTGAAGCTTTCTTT.

This chain joins TRBV6-5 and TRBJ1-5; TRBD1 agrees at 8 bases. The trim removed 0 bases at V and 7 bases at J, leaving 5 bases unmatched. CDR1 is MNHEY, CDR2 SVGAGI, per germline. The CDR3 sequence is 15 residues long. The CDR3, as DNA: TGTGCCAGCAGTTACTCGCGCACAGGGGGACAGCCCCAGCATTTT. It yields the protein CASSYSRTGGQPQHF.

CDR3 sequence: CASSLEGQGIGGANVLTF. The DNA for the CDR3 is TGTGCCAGCAGCCTCGAGGGACAGGGGATTGGTGGGGCCAACGTCCTGACTTTC. This chain connects TRBV7-3 to TRBJ2-6, with 10 bases identical to TRBD1. V lost 5 bases to trimming and J lost 3 bases; unmatched junction nucleotides: 10. CDR1 and CDR2 (germline): SGHTA, FQGTGA. There are 18 residues in the CDR3.

V gene TRBV4-2 combines with J gene TRBJ2-3; 11 bases agree with TRBD2. V lost 0 bases to trimming and J lost 6 bases; unmatched junction nucleotides: 14. This CDR3 comprises 19 residues. CDR1 is LGHNA, CDR2 YNFKEQ, per germline. The CDR3 nucleotides are TGTGCCAGCAGCCAAGAGGCGATAGCGGGGGGGCTGGTTTTGGATACGCAGTATTTT. Translated: CASSQEAIAGGLVLDTQYF.

This chain uses TRBV5-4 with TRBJ1-2; TRBD1 is a possible D gene (5 bases). This CDR3 contains 12 residues. Trimming took off 4 bases at V and 4 bases at J, with 8 bases between the two ends. From germline, CDR1 is SGHNT and CDR2 YYREEE (reference sequence). This chain's CDR3 is CASSRDSYGYTF. Written as DNA, the CDR3 is TGTGCCAGCAGCCGCGACAGCTATGGCTACACCTTC.

The CDR3 bases are TGTGCCAGCATCGGGGGGGGGCCGGGAAGACAGCCCCAGCATTTT. Amino acids: CASIGGGPGRQPQHF. The chain carries TRBV28 and TRBJ1-5, with D perhaps matching TRBD1 (6 bases). The CDR3 spans 15 residues. V lost 7 bases to trimming and J lost 7 bases, with 20 bases between them. CDR1 is MDHEN, CDR2 SYDVKM, per germline.

The rearrangement joins TRBV5-6 to TRBJ1-1, with 7 positions matching TRBD1. J lost 7 bases, V lost 2 bases, and 2 bases had no gene match. CDR1 is SGHDT, CDR2 YYEEEE, per germline. There are 12 residues in the CDR3. The CDR3 DNA sequence: TGTGCCAGCAGCTTTAGACAGGGTGAAGCTTTCTTT. Translated, it gives CASSFRQGEAFF. Combining the CDR3 with reference TRBV5-6 and TRBJ1-1 gives the whole variable domain DAGVTQSPTHLIKTRGQQVTLRCSPKSGHDTVSWYQQALGQGPQFIFQYYEEEERQRGNFPDRFSGHQFPNYSSELNVNALLLGDSALYLCASSFRQGEAFFGQGTRLTVV.

A single count supports this clone. This rearrangement joins TRBV19 to TRBJ1-5, with a possible D match to TRBD1 (6 bases). The germline CDR1 and CDR2 sequences are LNHDA and SQIVND (reference sequence). V was clipped by 0 bases and J by 9 bases, with 21 bases between them. This CDR3 is 17 amino acids long. In nucleotides, the CDR3 is TGTGCCAGTAGTATAGATGGACAGCTCAATCCCGCACGGCCCCAGCATTTT. This gives the protein CASSIDGQLNPARPQHF.

This chain connects TRBV30 to TRBJ2-2; 7 bases match TRBD2. This CDR3 has 14 residues. CDR1 and CDR2 (germline): GTSNPN, SVGIG (reference sequence). V lost 7 bases to trimming and J lost 5 bases; unmatched junction nucleotides: 10. CDR3 residues: CAYAGPGRTGELFF. Here the CDR3 DNA reads TGTGCCTATGCGGGCCCCGGGAGGACCGGGGAGCTGTTTTTT.

The chain carries TRBV27 and TRBJ2-4, with a tentative D call TRBD2 (7 bases). Trimming took 6 bases from V and 3 from J, leaving 18 bases between them. Germline lookup yields CDR1 MNHEY and CDR2 SMNVEV (reference sequence). The CDR3 covers 16 residues. CDR3 amino acids: CASSQTGGRGKNIQYF. CDR3 coding DNA: TGTGCCAGCAGCCAGACCGGGGGGCGAGGCAAAAACATTCAGTACTTC.

The rearrangement links TRBV7-8 to TRBJ1-5; D gene unclear. This CDR3 is 13 amino acids long. In germline, CDR1 is SGHVS, CDR2 FQNEAQ. Trimming left V 5 bases short and J 6 bases short, with 11 bases between. The CDR3 nucleotides read TGTGCCAGCAGCCCGCGGATGGTTCAGCCCCAGCATTTT. It yields the protein CASSPRMVQPQHF. The variable domain in full, completed from reference TRBV7-8 and TRBJ1-5, reads GAGVSQSPRYKVAKRGQDVALRCDPISGHVSLFWYQQALGQGPEFLTYFQNEAQLDKSGLPSDRFFAERPEGSVSTLKIQRTQQEDSAVYLCASSPRMVQPQHFGDGTRLSIL.

The chain employs TRBV6-5 and TRBJ2-3; the D gene is possibly TRBD2 (6 bases). The length of the CDR3 is 15 residues. V was pared by 8 bases and J by 5 bases, with 20 bases between. Germline assignment: CDR1 MNHEY and CDR2 SVGAGI. CDR3 nucleotide sequence: TGTGCCAGCTCCCGGATGGGGGGTAAGGGAGATACGCAGTATTTT. This gives the protein CASSRMGGKGDTQYF.

This clone was detected ten times or more. The chain has TRBV7-8 and TRBJ2-6; 13 bases are shared with TRBD2. The CDR3 sequence is 20 residues long. The germline V gene has CDR1 SGHVS and CDR2 FQNEAQ. J was trimmed by 0 bases and V by 5 bases; bases with no gene match: 10. Here the CDR3 reads CASSPGLAGAGSSGANVLTF. CDR3 nucleotides: TGTGCCAGCAGCCCAGGACTAGCGGGGGCTGGGTCCTCTGGGGCCAACGTCCTGACTTTC.

The rearrangement joins TRBV7-3 to TRBJ1-2; 7 bases fit TRBD1. Losses at the gene ends were 4 bases for V and 8 bases for J; bases not matched to a gene: 7. This CDR3 spans 13 amino acids. In germline, CDR1 is SGHTA, CDR2 FQGTGA. CDR3 loop: CASSSLQGNGYTF. The CDR3 region has the DNA TGTGCCAGCAGCTCGCTACAGGGGAACGGCTACACCTTC.

This chain joins TRBV10-2 and TRBJ2-5, with D possibly matching TRBD1 (7 bases). Germline CDR1 is WSHSY and CDR2 is SAAADI. V lost 9 bases, J lost 5 bases, and 16 bases lay in between. CDR3 size: 13 residues. This chain's CDR3 is CASGGGSRETQYF. CDR3 in DNA: TGCGCCAGTGGAGGGGGCTCGCGGGAGACCCAGTACTTC.